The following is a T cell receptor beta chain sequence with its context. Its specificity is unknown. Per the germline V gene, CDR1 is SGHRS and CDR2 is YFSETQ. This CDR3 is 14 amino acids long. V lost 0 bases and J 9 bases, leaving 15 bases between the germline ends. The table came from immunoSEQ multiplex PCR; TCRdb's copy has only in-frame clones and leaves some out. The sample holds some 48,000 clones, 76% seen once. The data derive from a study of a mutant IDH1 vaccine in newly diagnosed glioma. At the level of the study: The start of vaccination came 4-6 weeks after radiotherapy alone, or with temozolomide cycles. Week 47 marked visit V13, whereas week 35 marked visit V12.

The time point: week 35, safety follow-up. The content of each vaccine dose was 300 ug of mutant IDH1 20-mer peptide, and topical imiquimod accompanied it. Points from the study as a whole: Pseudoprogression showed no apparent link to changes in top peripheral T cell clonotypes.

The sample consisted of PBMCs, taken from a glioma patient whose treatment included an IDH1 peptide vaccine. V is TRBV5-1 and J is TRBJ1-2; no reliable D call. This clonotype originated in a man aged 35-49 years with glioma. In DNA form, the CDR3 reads TGCGCCAGCAGCTTGGAAGGGCCTAGTAGTCGCTACACCTTC. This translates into CASSLEGPSSRYTF.